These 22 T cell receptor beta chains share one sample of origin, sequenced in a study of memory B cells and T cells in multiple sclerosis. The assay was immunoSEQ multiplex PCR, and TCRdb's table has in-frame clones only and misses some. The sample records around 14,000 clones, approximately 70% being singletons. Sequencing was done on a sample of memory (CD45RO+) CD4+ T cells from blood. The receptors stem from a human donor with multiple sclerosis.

Here the CDR3 reads CASSTTDNNSPLHF. The DNA of the CDR3 is TGCGCCAGCAGCACGACAGATAATAATTCACCCCTCCACTTT. V usage is TRBV4-1 and J usage is TRBJ1-6; possibly TRBD1 for D (5 bases). The CDR3 covers 14 residues. Germline V gene lookup returns CDR1 MGHRA and CDR2 YSYEKL. Trimming left V 5 bases short and J 5 bases short, with 10 bases between.

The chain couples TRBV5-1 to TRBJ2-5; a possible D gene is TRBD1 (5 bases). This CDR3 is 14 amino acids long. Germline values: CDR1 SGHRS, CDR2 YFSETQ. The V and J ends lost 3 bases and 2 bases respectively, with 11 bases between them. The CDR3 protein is CASSYRQTQETQYF. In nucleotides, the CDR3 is TGCGCCAGCAGCTATAGACAGACTCAAGAGACCCAGTACTTC.

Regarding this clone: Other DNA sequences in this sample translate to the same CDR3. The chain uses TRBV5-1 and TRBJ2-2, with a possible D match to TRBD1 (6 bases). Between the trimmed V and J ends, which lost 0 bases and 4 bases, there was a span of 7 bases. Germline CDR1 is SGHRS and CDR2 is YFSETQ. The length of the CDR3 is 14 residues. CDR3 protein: CASSLGGGTGELFF. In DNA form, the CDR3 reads TGCGCCAGCAGCTTGGGAGGGGGCACCGGGGAGCTGTTTTTT.

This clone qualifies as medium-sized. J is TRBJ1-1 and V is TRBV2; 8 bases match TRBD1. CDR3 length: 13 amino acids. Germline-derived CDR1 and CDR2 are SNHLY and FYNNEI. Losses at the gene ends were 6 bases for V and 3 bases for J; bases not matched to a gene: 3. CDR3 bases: TGTGCCAGCAGGGTGGACAGGGACACTGAAGCTTTCTTT. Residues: CASRVDRDTEAFF.

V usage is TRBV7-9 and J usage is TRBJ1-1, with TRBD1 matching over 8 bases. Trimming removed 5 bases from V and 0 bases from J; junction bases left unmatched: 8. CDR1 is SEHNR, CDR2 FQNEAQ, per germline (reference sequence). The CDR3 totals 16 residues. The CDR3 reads CASSPIRQGLNTEAFF. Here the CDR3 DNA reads TGTGCCAGCAGCCCTATTCGACAGGGGTTGAACACTGAAGCTTTCTTT.

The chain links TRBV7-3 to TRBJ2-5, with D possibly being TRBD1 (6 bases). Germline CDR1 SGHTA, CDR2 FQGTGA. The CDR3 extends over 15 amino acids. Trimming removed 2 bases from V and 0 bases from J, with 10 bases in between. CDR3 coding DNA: TGTGCCAGCAGCTTAGCTGCAGGGGACCAAGAGACCCAGTACTTC. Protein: CASSLAAGDQETQYF.

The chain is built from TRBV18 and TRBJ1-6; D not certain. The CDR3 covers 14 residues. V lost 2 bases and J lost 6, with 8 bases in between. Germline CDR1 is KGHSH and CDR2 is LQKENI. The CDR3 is CASSPGRGNSPLHF. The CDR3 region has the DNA TGTGCCAGCTCACCAGGGAGAGGTAATTCACCCCTCCACTTT. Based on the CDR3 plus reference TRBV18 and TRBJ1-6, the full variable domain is NAGVMQNPRHLVRRRGQEARLRCSPMKGHSHVYWYRQLPEEGLKFMVYLQKENIIDESGMPKERFSAEFPKEGPSILRIQQVVRGDSAAYFCASSPGRGNSPLHFGNGTRLTVT.

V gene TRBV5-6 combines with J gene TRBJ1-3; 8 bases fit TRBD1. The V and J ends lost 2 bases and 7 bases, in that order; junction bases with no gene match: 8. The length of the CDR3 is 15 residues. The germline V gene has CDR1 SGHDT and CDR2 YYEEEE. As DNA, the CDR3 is TGTGCCAGCAGCTTCGGGACAGGAGTAAGCAACACCATATATTTT. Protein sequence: CASSFGTGVSNTIYF. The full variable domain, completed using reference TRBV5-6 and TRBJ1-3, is DAGVTQSPTHLIKTRGQQVTLRCSPKSGHDTVSWYQQALGQGPQFIFQYYEEEERQRGNFPDRFSGHQFPNYSSELNVNALLLGDSALYLCASSFGTGVSNTIYFGEGSWLTVV.

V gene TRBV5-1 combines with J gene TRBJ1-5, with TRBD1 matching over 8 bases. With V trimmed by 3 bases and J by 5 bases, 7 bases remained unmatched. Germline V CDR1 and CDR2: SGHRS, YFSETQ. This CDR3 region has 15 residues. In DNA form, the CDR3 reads TGCGCCAGCAGCTCGACAGGGGCTGAAGATCAGCCCCAGCATTTT. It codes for CASSSTGAEDQPQHF.

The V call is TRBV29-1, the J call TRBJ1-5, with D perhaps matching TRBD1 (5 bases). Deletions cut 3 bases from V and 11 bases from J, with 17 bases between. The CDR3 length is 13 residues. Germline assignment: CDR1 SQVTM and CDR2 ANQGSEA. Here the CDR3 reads CSVDVAGGEAQHF. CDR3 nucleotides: TGCAGCGTTGATGTGGCGGGGGGGGAAGCCCAGCATTTT.

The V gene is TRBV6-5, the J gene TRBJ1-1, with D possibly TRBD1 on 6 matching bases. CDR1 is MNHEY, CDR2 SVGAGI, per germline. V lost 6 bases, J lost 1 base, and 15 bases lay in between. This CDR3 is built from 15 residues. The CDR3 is CASRRDIQRNTEAFF. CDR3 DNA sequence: TGTGCCAGCAGACGGGACATCCAAAGGAACACTGAAGCTTTCTTT.

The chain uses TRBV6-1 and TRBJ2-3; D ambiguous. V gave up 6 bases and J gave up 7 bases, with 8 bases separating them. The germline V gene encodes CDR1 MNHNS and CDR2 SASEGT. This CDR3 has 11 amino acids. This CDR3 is CASRGPYTQYF. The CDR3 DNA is TGTGCCAGCAGGGGCCCCTATACGCAGTATTTT.

DNA of the CDR3: TGTGCCAGCAGCCTTGTCACGGGAGGGAAAGGGGAGCAGTACTTC. This gives the protein CASSLVTGGKGEQYF. This chain joins TRBV7-8 and TRBJ2-7; 8 positions match TRBD2. The CDR3 length is 15 residues. The junction had 13 bases not matched to a gene; V was cut back by 5 bases and J by 7 bases. Germline CDR1 is SGHVS and CDR2 is FQNEAQ.

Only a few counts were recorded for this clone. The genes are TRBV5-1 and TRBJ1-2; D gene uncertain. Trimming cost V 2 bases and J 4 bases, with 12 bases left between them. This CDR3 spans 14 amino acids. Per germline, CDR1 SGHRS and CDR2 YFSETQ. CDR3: CASSFELSGYGYTF. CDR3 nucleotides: TGCGCCAGCAGCTTTGAGCTTTCGGGCTATGGCTACACCTTC.

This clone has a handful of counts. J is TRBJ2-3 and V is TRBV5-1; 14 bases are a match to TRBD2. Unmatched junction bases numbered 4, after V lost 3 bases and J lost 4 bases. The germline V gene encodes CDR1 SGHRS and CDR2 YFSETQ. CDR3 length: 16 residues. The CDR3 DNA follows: TGCGCCAGCAGCTCGGGACTAGCGGGAGCCGCAGATACGCAGTATTTT. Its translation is CASSSGLAGAADTQYF. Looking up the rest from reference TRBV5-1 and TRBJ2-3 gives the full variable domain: KAGVTQTPRYLIKTRGQQVTLSCSPISGHRSVSWYQQTPGQGLQFLFEYFSETQRNKGNFPGRFSGRQFSNSRSEMNVSTLELGDSALYLCASSSGLAGAADTQYFGPGTRLTVL.

The CDR3, as DNA: TGTGCCAGCAGTTATTTACAGCTGGAGCAGTACTTC. Translating gives CASSYLQLEQYF. The chain has TRBV6-1 and TRBJ2-7, with D hard to call. CDR3 length: 12 amino acids. Trimming stripped 5 bases from V and 7 bases from J, with 12 bases between. Germline values: CDR1 MNHNS, CDR2 SASEGT.

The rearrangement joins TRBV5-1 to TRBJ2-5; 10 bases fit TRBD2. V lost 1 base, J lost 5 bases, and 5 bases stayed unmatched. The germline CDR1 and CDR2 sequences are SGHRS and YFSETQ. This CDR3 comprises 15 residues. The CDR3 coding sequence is TGCGCCAGCAGCTTGAGGGGACTAGCGTGGGAGACCCAGTACTTC. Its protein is CASSLRGLAWETQYF.

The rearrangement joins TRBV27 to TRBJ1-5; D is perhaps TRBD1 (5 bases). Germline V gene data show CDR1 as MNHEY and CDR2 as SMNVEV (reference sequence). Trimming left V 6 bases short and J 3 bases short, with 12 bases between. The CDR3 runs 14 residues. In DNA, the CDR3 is TGTGCCAGCAGCGGGACTGGACTCAATCAGCCCCAGCATTTT. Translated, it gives CASSGTGLNQPQHF.

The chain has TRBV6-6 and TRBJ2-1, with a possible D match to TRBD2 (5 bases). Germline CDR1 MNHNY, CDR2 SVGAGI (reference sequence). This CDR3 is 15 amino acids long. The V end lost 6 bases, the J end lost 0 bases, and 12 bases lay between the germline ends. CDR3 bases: TGTGCCAGCAGATGGACTGCAAGCTCCTACAATGAGCAGTTCTTC. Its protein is CASRWTASSYNEQFF.

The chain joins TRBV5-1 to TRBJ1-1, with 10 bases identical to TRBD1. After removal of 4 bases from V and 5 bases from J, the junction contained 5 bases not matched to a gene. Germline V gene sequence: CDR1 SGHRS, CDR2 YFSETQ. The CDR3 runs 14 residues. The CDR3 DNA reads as TGCGCCAGCAGCCTGAGGACAGGGGGGACTGAAGCTTTCTTT. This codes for CASSLRTGGTEAFF.

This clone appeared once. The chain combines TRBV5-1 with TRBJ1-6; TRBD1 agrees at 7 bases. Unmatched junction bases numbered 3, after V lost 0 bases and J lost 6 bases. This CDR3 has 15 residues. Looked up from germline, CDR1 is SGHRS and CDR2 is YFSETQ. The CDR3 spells CASSLEGQTNSPLHF. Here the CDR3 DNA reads TGCGCCAGCAGCTTGGAGGGACAGACTAATTCACCCCTCCACTTT.

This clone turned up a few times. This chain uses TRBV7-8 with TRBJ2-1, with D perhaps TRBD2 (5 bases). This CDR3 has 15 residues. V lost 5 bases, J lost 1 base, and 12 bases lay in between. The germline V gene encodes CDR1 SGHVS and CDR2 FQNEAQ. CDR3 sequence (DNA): TGTGCCAGCAGCCCCACTAGTCGGTCCTACAATGAGCAGTTCTTC. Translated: CASSPTSRSYNEQFF.